The source of this T cell receptor beta chain is a study of T cell changes during pregnancy in multiple sclerosis. Germline V CDR1 and CDR2: SGDLS, YYNGEE. The CDR3 totals 12 residues. V was clipped by 4 bases and J by 7 bases, with 8 bases between them. Measured with immunoSEQ multiplex PCR; TCRdb has only the in-frame clones, and not every one. The table lists around 61,000 clones, 85% to 90% of them singletons. This receptor was identified in a female donor in good health, enrolled as a control in a pregnancy study. The sequencing here drew on peripheral blood, taken in the first trimester of pregnancy. The J gene is TRBJ2-2, the V gene TRBV9; no clear D. CDR3 amino acids: CASSPQRGELFF. The CDR3 bases are TGTGCCAGCAGCCCGCAGCGCGGGGAGCTGTTTTTT.